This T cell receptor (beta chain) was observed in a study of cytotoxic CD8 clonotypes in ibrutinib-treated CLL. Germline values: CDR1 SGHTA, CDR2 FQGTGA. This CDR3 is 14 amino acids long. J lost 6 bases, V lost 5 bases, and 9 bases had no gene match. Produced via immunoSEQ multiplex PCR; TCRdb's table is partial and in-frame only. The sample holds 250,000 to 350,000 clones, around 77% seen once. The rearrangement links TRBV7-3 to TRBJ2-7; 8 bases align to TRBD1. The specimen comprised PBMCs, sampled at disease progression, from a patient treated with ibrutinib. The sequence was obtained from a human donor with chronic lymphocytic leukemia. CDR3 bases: TGTGCCAGCAGCCCCTCCCCGGGGACAGGCGAGCAGTACTTC. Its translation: CASSPSPGTGEQYF.